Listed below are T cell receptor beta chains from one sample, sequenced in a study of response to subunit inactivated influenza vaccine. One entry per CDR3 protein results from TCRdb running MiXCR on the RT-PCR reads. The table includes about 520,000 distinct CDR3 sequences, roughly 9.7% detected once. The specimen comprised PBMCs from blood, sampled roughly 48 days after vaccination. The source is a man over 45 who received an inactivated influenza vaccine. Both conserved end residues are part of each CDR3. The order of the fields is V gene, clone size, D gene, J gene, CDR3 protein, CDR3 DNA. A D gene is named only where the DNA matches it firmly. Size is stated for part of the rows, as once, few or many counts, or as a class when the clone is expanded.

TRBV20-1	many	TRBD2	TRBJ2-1	CSAVDPGTTYYNEQFF	TGCAGTGCCGTAGACCCCGGGACTACGTACTACAATGAGCAGTTCTTC
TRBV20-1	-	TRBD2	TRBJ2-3	CSARELSGRGTDTQYF	TGCAGTGCTAGAGAGCTCAGCGGGAGAGGGACAGATACGCAGTATTTT
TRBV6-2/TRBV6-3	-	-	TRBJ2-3	CASSYSPGAYTDTQYF	TGTGCCAGCAGTTACTCCCCAGGGGCTTACACAGATACGCAGTATTTT
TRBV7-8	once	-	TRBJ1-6	CASSPHRDSPLHF	TGTGCCAGCAGCCCCCATAGGGATTCACCCCTCCACTTT
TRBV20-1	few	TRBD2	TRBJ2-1	CSARPGLAGGTYNEQFF	TGCAGTGCACGACCGGGACTAGCGGGAGGGACGTACAATGAGCAGTTCTTC
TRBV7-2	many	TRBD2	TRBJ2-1	CASSLEAGGSYNEQFF	TGTGCCAGCAGCTTAGAAGCGGGAGGGTCCTACAATGAGCAGTTCTTC
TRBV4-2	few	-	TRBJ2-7	CASSQDQATAIYEQYF	TGTGCCAGCAGCCAAGATCAGGCGACAGCGATCTACGAGCAGTACTTC
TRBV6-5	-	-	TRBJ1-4	CASSYAGAEKLFF	TGTGCCAGCAGTTACGCAGGAGCTGAAAAACTGTTTTTT
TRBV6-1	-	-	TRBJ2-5	CASIQRVRETQYF	TGTGCCAGCATTCAAAGGGTCCGGGAGACCCAGTACTTC
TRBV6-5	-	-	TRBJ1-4	CASSYSSRGNEKLFF	TGTGCCAGCAGTTACTCCTCCAGGGGTAATGAAAAACTGTTTTTT
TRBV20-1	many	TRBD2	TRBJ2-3	CSARDAAGGPDTQYF	TGCAGTGCTAGAGATGCAGCGGGAGGGCCAGATACGCAGTATTTT
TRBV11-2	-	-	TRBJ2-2	CASSSSWELFF	TGTGCCAGCAGCTCCTCTTGGGAGCTGTTTTTT
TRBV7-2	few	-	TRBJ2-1	CASSPGEGAYNEQFF	TGTGCCAGCAGCCCGGGAGAGGGGGCCTACAATGAGCAGTTCTTC
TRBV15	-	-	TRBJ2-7	CATSVGQTYEQYF	TGTGCCACCAGTGTGGGGCAAACCTACGAGCAGTACTTC
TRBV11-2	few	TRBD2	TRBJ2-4	CASSSGTRTSGSKNIQYF	TGTGCCAGCAGCTCCGGAACGCGGACTAGCGGGTCCAAAAACATTCAGTACTTC
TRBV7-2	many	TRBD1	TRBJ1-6	CASSFGDRGKNSPLHF	TGTGCCAGCAGCTTTGGGGACAGGGGTAAAAATTCACCCCTCCACTTT